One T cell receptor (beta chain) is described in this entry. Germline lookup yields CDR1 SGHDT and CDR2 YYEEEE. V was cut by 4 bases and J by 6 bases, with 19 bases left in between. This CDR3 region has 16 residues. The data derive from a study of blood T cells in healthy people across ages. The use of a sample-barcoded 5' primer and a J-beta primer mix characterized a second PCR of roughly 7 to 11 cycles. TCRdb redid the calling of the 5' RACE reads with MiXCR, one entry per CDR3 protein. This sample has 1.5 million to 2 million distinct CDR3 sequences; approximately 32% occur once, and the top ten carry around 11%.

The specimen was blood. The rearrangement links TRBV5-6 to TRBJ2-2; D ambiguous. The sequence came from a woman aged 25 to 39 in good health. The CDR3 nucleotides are TGTGCCAGCAGCCGTGGATTGGCTTCGTTCGCCGGGGAGCTGTTTTTT. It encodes CASSRGLASFAGELFF.